The clone carrying this T cell receptor (beta chain) was picked up a small number of times. The source of the sample is a study of blood T cell repertoires in COVID-19. V was pared by 5 bases and J by 0 bases, with 11 bases between. CDR3 length: 15 amino acids. Germline V CDR1 and CDR2: SGHVS, FQNEAQ. The table came from immunoSEQ multiplex PCR; TCRdb's copy has only in-frame clones and leaves some out. The sample includes roughly 210,000 clones, roughly 87% of them seen just once. What was sequenced was PBMCs or T cells enriched from blood (not recorded which). V and J are TRBV7-8 and TRBJ2-1; a weak D match, TRBD1 (5 bases). The source is a man younger than 40 in a cohort exposed to, infected with or recovered from COVID-19 (not recorded which). CDR3 in DNA: TGTGCCAGCAGCCCAAGGGGTGTCTCCTACAATGAGCAGTTCTTC. Translating gives CASSPRGVSYNEQFF.